One sample yielded the 17 T cell receptor beta chains listed below, sequenced in a study of blood T cell repertoires in COVID-19. The table came from immunoSEQ multiplex PCR; TCRdb's copy has only in-frame clones and leaves some out. Of approximately 200,000 clones in the sample, 85% to 90% were seen once. Sequenced: peripheral blood. The receptors come from a middle-aged man with acute or convalescent COVID-19.

This rearrangement joins TRBV19 to TRBJ2-6; 8 bases are a match to TRBD2. Trimming cost V 3 bases and J 0 bases; bases outside gene matches: 7. The CDR3 is 18 residues long. CDR1 and CDR2 (germline): LNHDA, SQIVND (reference sequence). As DNA, the CDR3 is TGTGCCAGTAGTATCGGGAGGGCTACCCTCTCTGGGGCCAACGTCCTGACTTTC. Residues: CASSIGRATLSGANVLTF.

The gene calls are TRBV7-9 and TRBJ2-4; D might be TRBD2 (6 bases). Germline CDR1 and CDR2: SEHNR and FQNEAQ (reference sequence). V lost 5 bases, J lost 4 bases, and 15 bases lay in between. The CDR3 has 15 residues. For the CDR3, the DNA is TGTGCCAGCAGCCGCGGGGAGGCAACAAAAAACATTCAGTACTTC. This codes for CASSRGEATKNIQYF.

CDR3 DNA: TGCGCCAGCAGCCCGGCGCTGGGACTAGCAGAAAACAATGAGCAGTTCTTC. It codes for CASSPALGLAENNEQFF. The rearrangement uses TRBV5-1 and TRBJ2-1; 9 bases line up with TRBD2. CDR3 size: 17 residues. Germline values: CDR1 SGHRS, CDR2 YFSETQ. Losses at the gene ends were 4 bases for V and 5 bases for J; bases not matched to a gene: 13.

In this sample, this clone turned up a few times. V is TRBV11-2 and J is TRBJ1-2; maybe TRBD1 (6 bases). The length of the CDR3 is 12 residues. Trimming stripped 1 base from V and 8 bases from J, with 8 bases between. Germline loops: CDR1 SGHAT, CDR2 FQNNGV. Here the CDR3 reads CASSLAGQGYTF. DNA of the CDR3: TGTGCCAGCAGCTTAGCTGGACAGGGCTACACCTTC.

The chain is built from TRBV5-4 and TRBJ2-7; 9 nucleotides agree with TRBD2. This CDR3 spans 17 amino acids. V lost 1 base and J lost 5; bases outside the gene matches: 13. Germline V gene sequence: CDR1 SGHNT, CDR2 YYREEE (reference sequence). The CDR3 nucleotides read TGTGCCAGCAGCTTGCAGTTAGGGACTAGCTTTTCCCACGAGCAGTACTTC. Translated: CASSLQLGTSFSHEQYF.

This clone was detected only once. This sequence joins TRBV7-2 and TRBJ1-3; a possible D gene is TRBD1 (6 bases). The CDR3 is 16 amino acids. Germline V gene sequence: CDR1 SGHTA, CDR2 FQGNSA. V was cut by 5 bases and J by 0 bases, with 14 bases left in between. The CDR3 nucleotides read TGTGCCAGCAGCACCGGGACACCATACTCTGGAAACACCATATATTTT. As protein: CASSTGTPYSGNTIYF.

The chain carries TRBV6-5 and TRBJ1-3; D is unclear. The CDR3 covers 10 residues. The germline V gene has CDR1 MNHEY and CDR2 SVGAGI. Between the trimmed V and J ends, which lost 8 bases and 5 bases, there was a span of 4 bases. This CDR3 reads CASGRNTIYF. CDR3 DNA sequence: TGTGCCAGCGGCCGAAACACCATATATTTT.

The rearrangement joins TRBV7-2 to TRBJ2-1; perhaps TRBD2 as D (5 bases). The CDR3 is 16 amino acids. V was clipped by 9 bases and J by 1 base, with 19 bases between them. The germline V gene encodes CDR1 SGHTA and CDR2 FQGNSA. CDR3 bases: TGTGCCAGTGCCGTACTGGCGGGTACGTCCTACAATGAGCAGTTCTTC. Translation gives CASAVLAGTSYNEQFF. The full variable domain, in which reference TRBV7-2 and TRBJ2-1 provide the parts outside the CDR3, is GAGVSQSPSNKVTEKGKDVELRCDPISGHTALYWYRQSLGQGLEFLIYFQGNSAPDKSGLPSDRFSAERTGGSVSTLTIQRTQQEDSAVYLCASAVLAGTSYNEQFFGPGTRLTVL.

V and J are TRBV10-2 and TRBJ2-3, with TRBD2 matching over 13 bases. CDR3 length: 15 amino acids. V trimming: 8 bases; J trimming: 6 bases; junction bases outside the gene matches: 8. CDR1 is WSHSY, CDR2 SAAADI, per germline. For the CDR3, the DNA is TGCGCCAGCGAAACTAGCGGGGGGGCGGCGGATACGCAGTATTTT. As protein: CASETSGGAADTQYF.

V usage is TRBV3-1 (or the pseudogene TRBV3-2) and J usage is TRBJ1-2; 7 bases are shared with TRBD1. After removal of 1 base from V and 1 base from J, the junction contained 6 bases not matched to a gene. This CDR3 is built from 16 residues. The V gene's germline CDR1 is LGHDT and CDR2 YNNKEL (reference sequence). The CDR3 region is CASSQAQGVYNYGYTF. CDR3 DNA: TGTGCCAGCAGCCAAGCTCAGGGGGTATATAACTATGGCTACACCTTC.

This chain uses TRBV15 with TRBJ1-2; 9 bases are shared with TRBD1. Germline V gene lookup returns CDR1 LNHNV and CDR2 YYDKDF (reference sequence). V was pared by 0 bases and J by 9 bases, with 8 bases of the junction left unmatched. The CDR3 is made up of 15 amino acids. DNA of the CDR3: TGTGCCACCAGCAGAGATAAGGGACAGGGTACTCGCTACACCTTC. Translation: CATSRDKGQGTRYTF.

The chain joins TRBV29-1 to TRBJ1-1; D unresolved. CDR3 length equals 11 residues. CDR1 SQVTM and CDR2 ANQGSEA come from the germline V gene. Trimming removed 5 bases at V and 11 bases at J, with 15 bases between. The CDR3, as DNA: TGCAGCGTTATGGTTGCGGTCGAGGCTTTCTTT. The encoded protein is CSVMVAVEAFF. Together with reference TRBV29-1 and TRBJ1-1, the CDR3 gives the full variable domain: SAVISQKPSRDICQRGTSLTIQCQVDSQVTMMFWYRQQPGQSLTLIATANQGSEATYESGFVIDKFPISRPNLTFSTLTVSNMSPEDSSIYLCSVMVAVEAFFGQGTRLTVV.

This clone was seen a few times. The chain combines TRBV7-3 with TRBJ2-7, with TRBD1 identical over 8 bases. CDR3 length: 15 residues. V was pared by 0 bases and J by 4 bases, with 5 bases of the junction left unmatched. From germline, CDR1 is SGHTA and CDR2 FQGTGA. The CDR3 protein is CASSLTGQAGYEQYF. The DNA for the CDR3 is TGTGCCAGCAGCTTAACGGGACAGGCGGGGTACGAGCAGTACTTC.

This clone was seen once. This chain connects TRBV7-2 to TRBJ2-7; D might be TRBD1 (6 bases). Germline lookup yields CDR1 SGHTA and CDR2 FQGNSA. The CDR3 contains 15 residues. With 5 bases removed from V and 3 bases from J, the gap between germline ends came to 17 bases. In DNA, the CDR3 is TGTGCCAGCAGCCCGGGTTGGCTACAGGGCTACGAGCAGTACTTC. Translated, it gives CASSPGWLQGYEQYF.

The J gene is TRBJ1-2, the V gene TRBV9; 8 bases align to TRBD1. V shed 1 base and J 4 bases; nucleotides not matched to a gene: 6. CDR3 length: 15 residues. Germline CDR1 is SGDLS and CDR2 is YYNGEE. CDR3 residues: CASSVPGQGSYGYTF. In DNA form, the CDR3 reads TGTGCCAGCAGCGTACCCGGACAGGGCAGCTATGGCTACACCTTC.

Here the CDR3 reads CASGKDRDRGDGYTF. As DNA, the CDR3 is TGTGCCAGCGGGAAAGACCGGGACAGGGGAGATGGCTACACCTTC. The chain links TRBV28 to TRBJ1-2, with 10 bases that match TRBD1. Looked up from germline, CDR1 is MDHEN and CDR2 is SYDVKM. J was trimmed by 6 bases and V by 8 bases; bases with no gene match: 12. There are 15 residues in the CDR3.

This clone was seen only a few times. This rearrangement joins TRBV2 to TRBJ1-1; D remains ambiguous. Germline loops: CDR1 SNHLY, CDR2 FYNNEI. V was cut by 4 bases and J by 7 bases, with 10 bases left in between. CDR3 length equals 12 residues. The CDR3 DNA is TGTGCCAGCAGTGGATCGGGGTATGAAGCTTTCTTT. Amino acid sequence: CASSGSGYEAFF.